The T cell receptor (beta chain) described here comes from a study of graft-versus-host responses after intestinal transplantation. Study in general: Uniformly, recipients were administered anti-thymocyte globulin induction with subsequent tacrolimus and steroids for roughly three years. Overall study findings and caveats: Individuals carrying graft-donor T cell macrochimerism showed high graft-versus-host to host-versus-graft clonal ratios in allografts. Declining HvG levels early post-transplant were linked to peak circulating GvH clone levels. There were GvH clones found in recipient marrow, and some of them appeared first in ileum or blood.

Comment on this clone: Its antigen is not known.

Assay used: immunoSEQ multiplex PCR; TCRdb lists only in-frame clones, some missing. The repertoire holds about 97,000 clones, with approximately 90% as singletons. This TCR was recovered from a human patient who received an intestinal transplant, so some T cells may come from the graft donor. The sequencing used PBMCs, collected around 450 days after intestinal transplant.

CDR3 residues: CASSGHYGYTF. CDR3 DNA: TGTGCCAGCAGCGGCCACTATGGCTACACCTTC. The rearrangement uses TRBV9 and TRBJ1-2; D is unresolved. Germline V gene data show CDR1 as SGDLS and CDR2 as YYNGEE. The CDR3 is made up of 11 amino acids. The V and J ends lost 3 bases and 3 bases respectively, with 3 bases between them. Using reference TRBV9 and TRBJ1-2 for the parts outside the CDR3, the full variable domain is DSGVTQTPKHLITATGQRVTLRCSPRSGDLSVYWYQQSLDQGLQFLIQYYNGEERAKGNILERFSAQQFPDLHSELNLSSLELGDSALYFCASSGHYGYTFGSGTRLTVV.